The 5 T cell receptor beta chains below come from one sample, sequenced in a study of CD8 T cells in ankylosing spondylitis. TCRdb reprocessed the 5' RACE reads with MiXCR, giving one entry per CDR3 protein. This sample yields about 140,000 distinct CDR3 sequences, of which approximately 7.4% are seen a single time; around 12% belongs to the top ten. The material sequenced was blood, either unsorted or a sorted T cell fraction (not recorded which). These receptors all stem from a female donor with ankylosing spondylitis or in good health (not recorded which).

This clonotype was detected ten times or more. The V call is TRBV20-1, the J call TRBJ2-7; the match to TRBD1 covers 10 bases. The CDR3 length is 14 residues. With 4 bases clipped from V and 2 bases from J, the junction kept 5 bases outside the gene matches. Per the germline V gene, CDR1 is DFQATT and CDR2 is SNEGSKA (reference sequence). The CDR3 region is CSATDRGLTYEQYF. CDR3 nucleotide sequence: TGCAGTGCTACGGACAGGGGGTTAACCTACGAGCAGTACTTC.

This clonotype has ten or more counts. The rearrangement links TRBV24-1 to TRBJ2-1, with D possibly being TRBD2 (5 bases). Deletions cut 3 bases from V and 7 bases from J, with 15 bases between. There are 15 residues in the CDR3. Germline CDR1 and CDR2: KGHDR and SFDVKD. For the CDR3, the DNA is TGTGCCACCAGTGATCCGCGACGGGGTGGGAATGAGCAGTTCTTC. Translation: CATSDPRRGGNEQFF.

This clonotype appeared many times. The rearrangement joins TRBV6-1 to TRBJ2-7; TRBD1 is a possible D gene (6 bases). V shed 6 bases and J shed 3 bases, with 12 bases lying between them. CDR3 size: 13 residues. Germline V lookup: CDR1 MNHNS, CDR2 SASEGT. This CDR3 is CASRRTQGYEQYF. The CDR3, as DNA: TGTGCCAGCAGGCGGACACAGGGCTACGAGCAGTACTTC.

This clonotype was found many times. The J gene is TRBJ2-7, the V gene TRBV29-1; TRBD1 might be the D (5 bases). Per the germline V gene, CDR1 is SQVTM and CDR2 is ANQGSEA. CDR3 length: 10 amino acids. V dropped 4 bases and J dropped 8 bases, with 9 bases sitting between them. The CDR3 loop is CSVGDRQQYF. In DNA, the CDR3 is TGCAGCGTTGGCGACAGACAGCAGTACTTC.

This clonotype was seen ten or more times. CDR3 sequence: CASSAWQGASQPQHF. The CDR3, as DNA: TGTGCCAGCAGTGCCTGGCAGGGTGCAAGTCAGCCCCAGCATTTT. V and J are TRBV2 and TRBJ1-5; D may be TRBD1 (5 bases). CDR3 length: 15 residues. CDR1 is SNHLY, CDR2 FYNNEI, per germline. Trimming removed 4 bases from V and 6 bases from J, with 16 bases in between.